A selection of T cell receptor beta chains follows, all from one sample in a study of vaccination effects on CD4 cells after COVID-19. This table comes from immunoSEQ multiplex PCR, and its TCRdb copy is limited to in-frame clones, with some not included. This sample yields around 25,000 clones, of which 80% to 90% are seen a single time; 1.4% belongs to the top ten. No antigen has been identified for these receptors. This specimen was CD4+ T cells from PBMCs cultured with HCoV-NL63 spike peptides, taken after COVID-19 vaccination. These receptor sequences come from a human donor who received a COVID-19 vaccine. Some clones in this sample may be carry-over from other donors' samples. CDR3s include the opening cysteine and the closing phenylalanine or tryptophan. The D gene is left open where the match is weak. Size values are once, few and many counts, or a class for expanded clones, and some rows have none.

>NA|NA|TRBV18|TRBJ1-4
CASSLGQGEKLFF
TGTGCCAGCTCACTAGGACAAGGCGAAAAACTGTTTTTT
>TRBD1|NA|TRBV30|TRBJ1-1
CAWSRDRNTEAFF
TGTGCCTGGAGTCGGGACAGGAACACTGAAGCTTTCTTT
>TRBD2|NA|TRBV7-8|TRBJ2-2
CASSLMGLAGGNTGELFF
TGTGCCAGCAGCTTAATGGGACTAGCGGGGGGGAACACCGGGGAGCTGTTTTTT
>NA|NA|TRBV7-3|TRBJ1-1
CASSGQKNTEAFF
TGTGCCAGCAGCGGACAGAAGAACACTGAAGCTTTCTTT
>NA|once|TRBV30|TRBJ1-3
CAWSGGDGGFSGNTIYF
TGTGCCTGGAGTGGGGGGGACGGTGGATTTTCTGGAAACACCATATATTTT
>NA|few|TRBV7-3|TRBJ2-3
CASSLAPSTDTQYF
TGTGCCAGCAGCTTGGCGCCTAGCACAGATACGCAGTATTTT
>NA|once|TRBV5-1|TRBJ2-1
CASSLRSRTQQANEQFF
TGCGCCAGCAGCTTGAGGTCAAGGACCCAGCAGGCCAATGAGCAGTTCTTC
>NA|NA|TRBV19|TRBJ1-3
CASSIVGRLSGNTIYF
TGTGCCAGTAGTATCGTGGGCAGACTCTCTGGAAACACCATATATTTT
>NA|NA|TRBV5-5|TRBJ2-2
CASSPGTSAGELFF
TGTGCCAGCAGCCCCGGGACCAGTGCCGGGGAGCTGTTTTTT
>NA|NA|TRBV21-1|TRBJ1-3
CASSKAGLTGGKANTIYF
TGTGCCAGCAGCAAAGCAGGTCTGACTGGGGGAAAGGCAAACACCATATATTTT
>NA|NA|TRBV7-2|TRBJ2-2
CASSLGGYNTGELFF
TGTGCCAGCAGCCTAGGGGGGTACAACACCGGGGAGCTGTTTTTT
>NA|NA|TRBV4-1|TRBJ1-4
CASSQDLLDAATNEKLFF
TGCGCCAGCAGCCAAGATCTTTTGGATGCAGCAACTAATGAAAAACTGTTTTTT
>NA|NA|TRBV15|TRBJ1-1
CATSRGGGATEAFF
TGTGCCACCAGCAGGGGCGGGGGGGCCACTGAAGCTTTCTTT
>TRBD1|NA|TRBV3-1/TRBV3-2|TRBJ2-6
CASSPRDRSSGANVLTF
TGTGCCAGCAGCCCCCGGGACAGGTCCTCTGGGGCCAACGTCCTGACTTTC
>NA|NA|TRBV5-1|TRBJ1-4
CASSFWGSNEKLFF
TGCGCCAGCAGCTTTTGGGGTAGTAATGAAAAACTGTTTTTT
>NA|once|TRBV29-1|TRBJ1-1
CSVAGDMNTEAFF
TGCAGCGTTGCGGGAGATATGAACACTGAAGCTTTCTTT
>TRBD1|NA|TRBV28|TRBJ1-6
CASSLIGTGTKPLHF
TGTGCCAGCAGTCTCATCGGGACAGGTACTAAACCCCTCCACTTT
>NA|few|TRBV30|TRBJ1-1
CAWSKGPWGNTEAFF
TGTGCCTGGAGTAAAGGCCCCTGGGGGAACACTGAAGCTTTCTTT
>TRBD1|few|TRBV11-1|TRBJ1-1
CASSSPGQGGGAEAFF
TGTGCCAGCAGCTCCCCGGGACAGGGAGGAGGCGCTGAAGCTTTCTTT
>TRBD1|NA|TRBV6-2/TRBV6-3|TRBJ1-2
CASSYSGTGGISNYGYTF
TGTGCCAGCAGTTACTCGGGGACAGGGGGAATATCTAACTATGGCTACACCTTC
>TRBD1|NA|TRBV15|TRBJ2-5
CATSSGTTGRETQYF
TGTGCCACCAGCAGCGGGACGACAGGGCGAGAGACCCAGTACTTC
>NA|NA|TRBV11-2|TRBJ1-4
CASSLVSGLSEKLFF
TGTGCCAGCAGCTTAGTTTCAGGGTTGAGCGAAAAACTGTTTTTT
>NA|NA|TRBV7-3|TRBJ2-5
CASSRDGEETQYF
TGTGCCAGCAGCCGGGACGGGGAAGAGACCCAGTACTTC
>TRBD1|NA|TRBV18|TRBJ1-2
CASSPGQGVSGYTF
TGTGCCAGCTCCCCGGGACAGGGGGTCTCTGGCTACACCTTC
>NA|once|TRBV5-6|TRBJ2-3
CASSAGPSATDTQYF
TGTGCCAGCAGCGCCGGCCCGTCGGCCACAGATACGCAGTATTTT
>TRBD1|NA|TRBV5-1|TRBJ1-1
CASSSRTGANTEAFF
TGCGCCAGCAGCTCCCGGACAGGGGCGAACACTGAAGCTTTCTTT
>TRBD1|NA|TRBV6-6|TRBJ1-5
CASIIDGQGNQPQHF
TGTGCCAGCATCATCGACGGACAGGGCAATCAGCCCCAGCATTTT
>NA|NA|TRBV7-8|TRBJ2-1
CASSSNRANEQFF
TGTGCCAGCAGTTCGAACAGGGCCAATGAGCAGTTCTTC
>NA|NA|TRBV2|TRBJ1-5
CASRESSNQPQHF
TGTGCCAGCAGAGAGAGCTCCAATCAGCCCCAGCATTTT
>NA|NA|TRBV5-1|TRBJ1-6
CASSLEAGLNSPLHF
TGCGCCAGCAGCTTGGAGGCAGGACTAAATTCACCCCTCCACTTT
>NA|once|TRBV7-2|TRBJ2-1
CASSLEQLNEQFF
TGTGCCAGCAGCTTAGAGCAGTTGAATGAGCAGTTCTTC
>TRBD2|NA|TRBV12-5|TRBJ2-5
CASGGGREGMGETQYF
TGTGCTAGTGGTGGGGGCCGGGAGGGGATGGGAGAGACCCAGTACTTC
>NA|NA|TRBV24-1|TRBJ1-4
CATSDGQSFGEKLFF
TGTGCCACCAGTGATGGACAGTCCTTTGGGGAAAAACTGTTTTTT
>NA|NA|TRBV18|TRBJ2-2
CASSPVSRGATGELFF
TGTGCCAGCTCACCAGTGTCTCGGGGCGCAACCGGGGAGCTGTTTTTT
>TRBD1|NA|TRBV2|TRBJ1-1
CASSEWGTGGGEAFF
TGTGCCAGCAGTGAATGGGGGACAGGGGGCGGGGAAGCTTTCTTT
>TRBD1|NA|TRBV6-5|TRBJ1-4
CASMRQGRVKLFF
TGTGCCAGCATGAGACAGGGTAGGGTAAAACTGTTTTTT
>TRBD1|NA|TRBV6-5|TRBJ1-5
CASRKDRVSNQPQHF
TGTGCCAGCAGGAAAGACAGGGTTAGCAATCAGCCCCAGCATTTT
>NA|NA|TRBV5-4|TRBJ2-1
CASSFDGSSPYNEQFF
TGTGCCAGCAGCTTCGACGGCTCGTCACCCTACAATGAGCAGTTCTTC
>NA|NA|TRBV9|TRBJ2-3
CASSWDPAKDTQYF
TGTGCCAGCAGCTGGGACCCCGCGAAAGATACGCAGTATTTT
>NA|NA|TRBV5-1|TRBJ1-2
CASRSRSVYGYTF
TGCGCCAGCAGGTCTCGTTCCGTCTATGGCTACACCTTC
>TRBD1|NA|TRBV7-2|TRBJ1-2
CASSARQGARGYTF
TGTGCCAGCAGCGCCCGACAGGGGGCTCGTGGCTACACCTTC
>NA|NA|TRBV6-4|TRBJ1-2
CARTSRVQGHPNYGYTF
TGTGCCAGGACGTCACGCGTCCAGGGCCATCCTAACTATGGCTACACCTTC
>NA|once|TRBV7-9|TRBJ2-5
CASGEETQYF
TGTGCCAGCGGGGAGGAGACCCAGTACTTC
>NA|NA|TRBV24-1|TRBJ1-2
CATSGGLGASGYTF
TGTGCCACCAGTGGCGGGTTGGGGGCGTCGGGCTACACCTTC
>TRBD2|NA|TRBV6-5|TRBJ2-3
CASSPAGGQSDTQYF
TGTGCCAGCAGTCCGGCGGGGGGGCAATCAGATACGCAGTATTTT
>NA|NA|TRBV5-8|TRBJ1-2
CASSLVLAQGYTF
TGTGCCAGCAGCTTGGTTCTGGCCCAGGGGTACACCTTC
>NA|once|TRBV6-4|TRBJ1-2
CASSSTGTHPGYTF
TGTGCCAGCAGTTCTACCGGGACGCACCCTGGCTACACCTTC
>NA|NA|TRBV19|TRBJ1-3
CASSPFSGPSGNTIYF
TGTGCCAGTAGTCCTTTCTCGGGGCCATCTGGAAACACCATATATTTT
>NA|NA|TRBV7-8|TRBJ2-2
CASSLARRAFTGELFF
TGTGCCAGCAGCTTAGCGCGCAGGGCCTTCACCGGGGAGCTGTTTTTT